The T cell receptor (beta chain) described here comes from a study of control samples from healthy donors and cancer patients. V was trimmed by 0 bases and J by 0 bases, leaving 9 bases between them. This CDR3 has 15 amino acids. CDR1 is KGHSH, CDR2 LQKENI, per germline. Sequenced by immunoSEQ multiplex PCR; TCRdb stores in-frame clones only, minus some. The sample holds 35,000 to 45,000 clones; 80% to 95% are singletons and the top ten take 22%. The clonotype originates from a woman aged 40 to 55 with head and neck cancer. The chain joins TRBV18 to TRBJ2-7; maybe TRBD1 (6 bases). The sequenced sample was PBMCs. This CDR3 reads CASSPPTGLSYEQYF. The CDR3, as DNA: TGTGCCAGCTCACCACCGACAGGCCTCTCCTACGAGCAGTACTTC.